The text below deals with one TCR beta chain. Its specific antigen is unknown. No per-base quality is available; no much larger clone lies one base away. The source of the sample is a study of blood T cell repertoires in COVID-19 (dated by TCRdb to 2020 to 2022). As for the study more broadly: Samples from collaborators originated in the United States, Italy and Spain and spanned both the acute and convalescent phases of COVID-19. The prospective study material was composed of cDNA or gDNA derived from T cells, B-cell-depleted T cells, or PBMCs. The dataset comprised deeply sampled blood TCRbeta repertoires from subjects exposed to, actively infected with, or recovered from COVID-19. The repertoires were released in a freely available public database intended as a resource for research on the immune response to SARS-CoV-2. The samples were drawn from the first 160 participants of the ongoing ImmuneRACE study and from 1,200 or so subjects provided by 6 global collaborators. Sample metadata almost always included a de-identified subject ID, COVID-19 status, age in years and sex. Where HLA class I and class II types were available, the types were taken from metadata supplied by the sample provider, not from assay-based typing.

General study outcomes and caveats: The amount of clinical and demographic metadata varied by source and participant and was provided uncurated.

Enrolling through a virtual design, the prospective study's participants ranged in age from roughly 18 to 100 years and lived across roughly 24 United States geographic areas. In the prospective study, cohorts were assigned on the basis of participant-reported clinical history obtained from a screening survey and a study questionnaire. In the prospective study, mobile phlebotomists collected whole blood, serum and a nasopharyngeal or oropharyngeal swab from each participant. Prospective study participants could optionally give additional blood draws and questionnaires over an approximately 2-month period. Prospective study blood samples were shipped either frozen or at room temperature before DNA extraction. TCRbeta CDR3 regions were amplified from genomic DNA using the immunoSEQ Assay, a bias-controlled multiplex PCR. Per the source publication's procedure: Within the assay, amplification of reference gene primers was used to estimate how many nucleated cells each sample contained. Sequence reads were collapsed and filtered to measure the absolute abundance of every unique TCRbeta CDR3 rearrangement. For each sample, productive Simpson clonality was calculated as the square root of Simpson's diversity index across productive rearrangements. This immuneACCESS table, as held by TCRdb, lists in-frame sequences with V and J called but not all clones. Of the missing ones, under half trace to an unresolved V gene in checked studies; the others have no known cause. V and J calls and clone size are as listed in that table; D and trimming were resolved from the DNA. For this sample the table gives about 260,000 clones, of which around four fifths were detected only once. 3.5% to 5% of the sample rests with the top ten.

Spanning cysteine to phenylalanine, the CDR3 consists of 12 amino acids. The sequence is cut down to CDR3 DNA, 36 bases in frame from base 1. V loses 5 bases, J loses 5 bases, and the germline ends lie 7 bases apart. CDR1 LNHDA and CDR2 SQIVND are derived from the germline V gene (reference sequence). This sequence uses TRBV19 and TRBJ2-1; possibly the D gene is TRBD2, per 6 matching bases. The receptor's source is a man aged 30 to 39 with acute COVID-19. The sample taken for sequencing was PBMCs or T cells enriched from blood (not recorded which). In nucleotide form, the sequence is TGTGCCAGTAGTTGGGGGGACAATGAGCAGTTCTTC. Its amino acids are CASSWGDNEQFF.